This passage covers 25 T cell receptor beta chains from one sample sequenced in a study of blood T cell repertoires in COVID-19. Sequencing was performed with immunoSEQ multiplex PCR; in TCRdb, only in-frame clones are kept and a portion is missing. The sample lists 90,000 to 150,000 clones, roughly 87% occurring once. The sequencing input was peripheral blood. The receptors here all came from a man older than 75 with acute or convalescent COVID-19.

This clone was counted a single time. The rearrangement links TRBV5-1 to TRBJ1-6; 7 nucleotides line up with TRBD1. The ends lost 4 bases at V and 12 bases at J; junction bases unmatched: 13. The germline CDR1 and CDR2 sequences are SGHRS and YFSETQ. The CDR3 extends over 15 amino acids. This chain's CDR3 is CASSDGQAPGGPLHF. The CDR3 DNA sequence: TGCGCCAGCAGCGATGGACAGGCCCCCGGGGGACCCCTCCACTTT.

CDR3 in amino acids: CASSLEGQGGPPLHF. The CDR3 nucleotides read TGTGCCAGCAGCTTAGAGGGACAGGGTGGGCCACCCCTCCACTTT. The chain carries TRBV7-9 and TRBJ1-6; 9 bases align to TRBD1. The CDR3 is 15 amino acids. With 1 base clipped from V and 11 bases from J, the junction kept 6 bases outside the gene matches. The germline CDR1 and CDR2 sequences are SEHNR and FQNEAQ (reference sequence).

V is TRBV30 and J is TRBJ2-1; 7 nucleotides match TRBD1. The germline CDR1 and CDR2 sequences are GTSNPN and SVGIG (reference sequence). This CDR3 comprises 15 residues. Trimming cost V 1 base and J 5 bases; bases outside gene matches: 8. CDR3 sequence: CAWSGWDSPNNEQFF. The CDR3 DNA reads TGTGCCTGGAGTGGATGGGACAGTCCAAACAATGAGCAGTTCTTC. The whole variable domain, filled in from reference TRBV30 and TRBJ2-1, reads SQTIHQWPATLVQPVGSPLSLECTVEGTSNPNLYWYRQAAGRGLQLLFYSVGIGQISSEVPQNLSASRPQDRQFILSSKKLLLSDSGFYLCAWSGWDSPNNEQFFGPGTRLTVL.

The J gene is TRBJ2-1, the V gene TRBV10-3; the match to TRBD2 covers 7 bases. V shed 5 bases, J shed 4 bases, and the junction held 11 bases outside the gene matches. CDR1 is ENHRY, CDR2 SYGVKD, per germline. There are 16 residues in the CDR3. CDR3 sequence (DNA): TGTGCCATCAGTCCCGCGGGCAGCGGGGTATACAATGAGCAGTTCTTC. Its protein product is CAISPAGSGVYNEQFF.

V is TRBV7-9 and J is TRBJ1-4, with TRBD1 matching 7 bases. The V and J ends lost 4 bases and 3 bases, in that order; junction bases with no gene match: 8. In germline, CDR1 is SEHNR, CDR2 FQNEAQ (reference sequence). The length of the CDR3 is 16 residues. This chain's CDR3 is CASSSPTGVANEKLFF. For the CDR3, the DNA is TGTGCCAGCAGCTCGCCAACAGGGGTGGCTAATGAAAAACTGTTTTTT.

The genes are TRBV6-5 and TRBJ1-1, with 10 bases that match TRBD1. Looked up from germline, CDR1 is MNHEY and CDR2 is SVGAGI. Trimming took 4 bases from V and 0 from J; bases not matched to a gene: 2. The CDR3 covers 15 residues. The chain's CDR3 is CASSSGQGLNTEAFF. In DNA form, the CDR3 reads TGTGCCAGCAGTTCGGGACAGGGGTTGAACACTGAAGCTTTCTTT.

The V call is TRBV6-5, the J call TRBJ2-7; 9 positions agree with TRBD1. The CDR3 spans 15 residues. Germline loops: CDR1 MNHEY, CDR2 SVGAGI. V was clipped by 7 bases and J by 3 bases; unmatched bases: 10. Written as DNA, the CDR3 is TGTGCCAGCACCTCTCTACAGGGGGCTAGCTACGAGCAGTACTTC. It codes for CASTSLQGASYEQYF.

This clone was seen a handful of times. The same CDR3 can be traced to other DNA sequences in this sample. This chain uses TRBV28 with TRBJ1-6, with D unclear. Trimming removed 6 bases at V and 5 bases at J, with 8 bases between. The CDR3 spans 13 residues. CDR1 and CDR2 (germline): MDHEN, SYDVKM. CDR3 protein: CASSRVDNSPLHF. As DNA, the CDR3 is TGTGCCAGCAGCCGGGTGGATAATTCACCCCTCCACTTT.

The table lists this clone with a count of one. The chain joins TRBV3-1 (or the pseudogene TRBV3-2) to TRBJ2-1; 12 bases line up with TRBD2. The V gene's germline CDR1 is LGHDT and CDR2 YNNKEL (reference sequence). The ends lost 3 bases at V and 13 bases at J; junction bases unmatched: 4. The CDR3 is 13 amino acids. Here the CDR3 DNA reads TGTGCCAGCAGCCAGATGACTAGCGGGGGACAGTTCTTC. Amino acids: CASSQMTSGGQFF.

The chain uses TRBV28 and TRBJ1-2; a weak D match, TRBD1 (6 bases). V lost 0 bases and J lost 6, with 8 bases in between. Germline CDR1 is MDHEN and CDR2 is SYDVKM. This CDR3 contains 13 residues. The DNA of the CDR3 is TGTGCCAGCAGTTTATGGGCAGGGGATGGCTACACCTTC. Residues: CASSLWAGDGYTF.

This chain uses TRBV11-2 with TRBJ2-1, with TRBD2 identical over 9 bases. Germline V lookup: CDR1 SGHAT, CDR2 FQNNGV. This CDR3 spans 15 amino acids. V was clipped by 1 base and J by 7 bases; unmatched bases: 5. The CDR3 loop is CASSLGGGAGNEQFF. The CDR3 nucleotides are TGTGCCAGCAGCTTAGGCGGGGGGGCTGGAAATGAGCAGTTCTTC.

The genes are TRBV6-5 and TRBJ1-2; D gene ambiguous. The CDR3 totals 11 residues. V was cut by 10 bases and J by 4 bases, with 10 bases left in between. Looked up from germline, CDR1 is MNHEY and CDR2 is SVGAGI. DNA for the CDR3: TGTGCCACGGAGGCAGGCTATGGCTACACCTTC. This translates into CATEAGYGYTF.

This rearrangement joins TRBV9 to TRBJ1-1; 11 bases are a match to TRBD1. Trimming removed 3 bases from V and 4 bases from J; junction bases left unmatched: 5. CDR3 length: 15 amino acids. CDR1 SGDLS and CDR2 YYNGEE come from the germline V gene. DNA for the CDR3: TGTGCCAGCAGCGAGTTCGGGACAGGGGGCACTGAAGCTTTCTTT. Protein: CASSEFGTGGTEAFF. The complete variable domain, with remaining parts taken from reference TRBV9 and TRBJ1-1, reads DSGVTQTPKHLITATGQRVTLRCSPRSGDLSVYWYQQSLDQGLQFLIQYYNGEERAKGNILERFSAQQFPDLHSELNLSSLELGDSALYFCASSEFGTGGTEAFFGQGTRLTVV.

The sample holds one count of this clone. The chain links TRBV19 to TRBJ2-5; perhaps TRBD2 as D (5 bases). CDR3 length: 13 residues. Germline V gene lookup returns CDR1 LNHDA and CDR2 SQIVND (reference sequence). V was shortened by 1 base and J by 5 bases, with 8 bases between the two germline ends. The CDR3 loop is CASSIGGSETQYF. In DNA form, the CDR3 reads TGTGCCAGTAGTATAGGTGGGAGTGAGACCCAGTACTTC.

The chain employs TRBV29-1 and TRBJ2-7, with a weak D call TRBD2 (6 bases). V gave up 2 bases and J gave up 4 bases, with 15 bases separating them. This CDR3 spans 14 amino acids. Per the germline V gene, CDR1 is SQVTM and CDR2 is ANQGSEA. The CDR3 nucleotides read TGCAGCGTTGAAACGTCGGCGACTAGTTACGAGCAGTACTTC. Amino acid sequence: CSVETSATSYEQYF.

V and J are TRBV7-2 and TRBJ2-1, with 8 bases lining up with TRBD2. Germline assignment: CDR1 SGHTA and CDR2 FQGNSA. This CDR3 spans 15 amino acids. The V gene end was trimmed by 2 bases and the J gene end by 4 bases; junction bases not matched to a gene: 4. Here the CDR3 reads CASSLRSGGYNEQFF. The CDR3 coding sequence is TGTGCCAGCAGCTTAAGGAGCGGGGGATACAATGAGCAGTTCTTC.

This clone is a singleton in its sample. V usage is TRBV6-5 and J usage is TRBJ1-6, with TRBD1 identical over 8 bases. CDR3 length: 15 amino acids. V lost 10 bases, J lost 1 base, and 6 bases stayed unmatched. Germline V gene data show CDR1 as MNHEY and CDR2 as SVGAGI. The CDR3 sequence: CAIRQGASYNSPLHF. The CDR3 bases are TGTGCCATCCGCCAGGGGGCATCCTATAATTCACCCCTCCACTTT.

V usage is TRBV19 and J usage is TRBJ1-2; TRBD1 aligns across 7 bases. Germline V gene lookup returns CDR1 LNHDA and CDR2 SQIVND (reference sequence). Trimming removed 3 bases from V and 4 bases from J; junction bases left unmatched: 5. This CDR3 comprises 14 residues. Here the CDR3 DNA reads TGTGCCAGTAGTATGAGTGGGACAGCCTATGGCTACACCTTC. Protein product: CASSMSGTAYGYTF.

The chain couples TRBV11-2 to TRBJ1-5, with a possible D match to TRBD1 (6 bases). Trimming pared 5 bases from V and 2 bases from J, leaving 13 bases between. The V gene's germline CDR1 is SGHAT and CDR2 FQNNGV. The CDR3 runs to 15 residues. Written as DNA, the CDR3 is TGTGCCAGCAGCCCCGGGGCAGGGGGCAATCAGCCCCAGCATTTT. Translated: CASSPGAGGNQPQHF.

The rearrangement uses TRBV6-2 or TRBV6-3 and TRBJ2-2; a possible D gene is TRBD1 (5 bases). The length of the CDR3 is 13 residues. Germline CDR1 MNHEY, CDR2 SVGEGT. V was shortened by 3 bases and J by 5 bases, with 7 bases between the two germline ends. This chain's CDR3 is CASSYAGTGELFF. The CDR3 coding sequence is TGTGCCAGCAGTTATGCAGGGACCGGGGAGCTGTTTTTT.

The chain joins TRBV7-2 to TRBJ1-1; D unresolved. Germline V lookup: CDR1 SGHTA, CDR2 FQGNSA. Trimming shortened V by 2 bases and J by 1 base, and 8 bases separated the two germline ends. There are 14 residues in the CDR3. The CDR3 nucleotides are TGTGCCAGCAGCTTACAATGGCAGAACACTGAAGCTTTCTTT. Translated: CASSLQWQNTEAFF.

This CDR3 reads CASSLGWDRASGELFF. Here the CDR3 DNA reads TGTGCCAGCAGCTTAGGGTGGGACAGGGCTAGCGGGGAGCTGTTTTTT. The chain is built from TRBV7-8 and TRBJ2-2; 9 bases agree with TRBD1. Germline CDR1 reads SGHVS; CDR2 reads FQNEAQ. J lost 7 bases, V lost 1 base, and 7 bases had no gene match. The CDR3 runs to 16 residues.

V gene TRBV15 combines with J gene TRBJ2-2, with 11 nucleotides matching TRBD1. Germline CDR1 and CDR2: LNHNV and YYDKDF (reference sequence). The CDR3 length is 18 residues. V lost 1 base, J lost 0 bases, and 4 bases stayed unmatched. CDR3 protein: CATSRGTGGVANTGELFF. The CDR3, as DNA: TGTGCCACCAGCAGAGGGACAGGGGGCGTGGCGAACACCGGGGAGCTGTTTTTT.

The CDR3 DNA is TGTGCCACCAATAGCCCAGGGAGGGGTGAAAAACTGTTTTTT. It codes for CATNSPGRGEKLFF. The chain has TRBV15 and TRBJ1-4; D perhaps matches TRBD1 (5 bases). Trimming took 7 bases from V and 7 from J, leaving 16 bases between them. Germline-derived CDR1 and CDR2 are LNHNV and YYDKDF (reference sequence). This CDR3 has 14 residues.

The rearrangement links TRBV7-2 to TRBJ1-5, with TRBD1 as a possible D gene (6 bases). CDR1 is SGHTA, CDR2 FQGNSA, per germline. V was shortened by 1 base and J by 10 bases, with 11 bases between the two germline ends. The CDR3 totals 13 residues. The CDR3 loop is CASSLGGQQPQHF. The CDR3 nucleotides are TGTGCCAGCAGCTTAGGGGGGCAACAACCCCAGCATTTT.